The present TCR beta chain was sequenced within a study of graft-versus-host responses after intestinal transplantation. Whole-study context: Once they had received anti-thymocyte globulin induction, all recipients took tacrolimus and steroids for 2 to 4 years. General study points: Declines in HvG clones occurring early post-transplant were associated with peak circulating GvH clone levels. Investigators detected GvH clones in recipient marrow, with some emerging earlier in ileum or blood.

The CDR3 loop spans 14 amino acids. CDR1 and CDR2 (germline): SGHTA, FQGTGA. V lost 6 bases to trimming and J lost 8 bases, with 17 bases between them. TCRdb's copy holds only in-frame clones and misses some; the assay was immunoSEQ multiplex PCR. The sample records some 11,000 clones, approximately 82% being singletons. Turning to this clone: Its antigen is not known.

This material consisted of PBMCs, taken approximately 120 days after transplant. This chain links TRBV7-3 with TRBJ2-1; D is uncertain. The TCR sequence derives from a human patient who received an intestinal transplant, so some T cells may come from the graft donor. In DNA form, the CDR3 reads TGTGCCAGCAGTCCGTCTGGGGTTGGGGATGAGCAGTTCTTC. This sequence encodes CASSPSGVGDEQFF. Combining the CDR3 with reference TRBV7-3 and TRBJ2-1 gives the whole variable domain GAGVSQTPSNKVTEKGKYVELRCDPISGHTALYWYRQSLGQGPEFLIYFQGTGAADDSGLPNDRFFAVRPEGSVSTLKIQRTERGDSAVYLCASSPSGVGDEQFFGPGTRLTVL.